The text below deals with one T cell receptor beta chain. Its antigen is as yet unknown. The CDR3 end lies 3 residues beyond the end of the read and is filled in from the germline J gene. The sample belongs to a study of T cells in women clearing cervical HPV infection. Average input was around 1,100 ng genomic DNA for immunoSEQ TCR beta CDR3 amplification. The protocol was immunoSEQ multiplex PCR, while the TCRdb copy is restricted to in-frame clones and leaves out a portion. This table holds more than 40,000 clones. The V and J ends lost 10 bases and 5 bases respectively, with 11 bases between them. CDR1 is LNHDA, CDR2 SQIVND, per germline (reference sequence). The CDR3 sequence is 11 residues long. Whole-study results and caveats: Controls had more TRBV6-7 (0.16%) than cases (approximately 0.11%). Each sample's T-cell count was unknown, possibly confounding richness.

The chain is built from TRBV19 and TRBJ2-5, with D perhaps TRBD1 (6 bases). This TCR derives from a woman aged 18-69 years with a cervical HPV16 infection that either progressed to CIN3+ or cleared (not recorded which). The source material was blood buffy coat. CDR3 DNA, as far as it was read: TGTGCCACCGCAGGGGCCGAGACC. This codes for CATAGAET. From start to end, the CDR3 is CATAGAETQYF.